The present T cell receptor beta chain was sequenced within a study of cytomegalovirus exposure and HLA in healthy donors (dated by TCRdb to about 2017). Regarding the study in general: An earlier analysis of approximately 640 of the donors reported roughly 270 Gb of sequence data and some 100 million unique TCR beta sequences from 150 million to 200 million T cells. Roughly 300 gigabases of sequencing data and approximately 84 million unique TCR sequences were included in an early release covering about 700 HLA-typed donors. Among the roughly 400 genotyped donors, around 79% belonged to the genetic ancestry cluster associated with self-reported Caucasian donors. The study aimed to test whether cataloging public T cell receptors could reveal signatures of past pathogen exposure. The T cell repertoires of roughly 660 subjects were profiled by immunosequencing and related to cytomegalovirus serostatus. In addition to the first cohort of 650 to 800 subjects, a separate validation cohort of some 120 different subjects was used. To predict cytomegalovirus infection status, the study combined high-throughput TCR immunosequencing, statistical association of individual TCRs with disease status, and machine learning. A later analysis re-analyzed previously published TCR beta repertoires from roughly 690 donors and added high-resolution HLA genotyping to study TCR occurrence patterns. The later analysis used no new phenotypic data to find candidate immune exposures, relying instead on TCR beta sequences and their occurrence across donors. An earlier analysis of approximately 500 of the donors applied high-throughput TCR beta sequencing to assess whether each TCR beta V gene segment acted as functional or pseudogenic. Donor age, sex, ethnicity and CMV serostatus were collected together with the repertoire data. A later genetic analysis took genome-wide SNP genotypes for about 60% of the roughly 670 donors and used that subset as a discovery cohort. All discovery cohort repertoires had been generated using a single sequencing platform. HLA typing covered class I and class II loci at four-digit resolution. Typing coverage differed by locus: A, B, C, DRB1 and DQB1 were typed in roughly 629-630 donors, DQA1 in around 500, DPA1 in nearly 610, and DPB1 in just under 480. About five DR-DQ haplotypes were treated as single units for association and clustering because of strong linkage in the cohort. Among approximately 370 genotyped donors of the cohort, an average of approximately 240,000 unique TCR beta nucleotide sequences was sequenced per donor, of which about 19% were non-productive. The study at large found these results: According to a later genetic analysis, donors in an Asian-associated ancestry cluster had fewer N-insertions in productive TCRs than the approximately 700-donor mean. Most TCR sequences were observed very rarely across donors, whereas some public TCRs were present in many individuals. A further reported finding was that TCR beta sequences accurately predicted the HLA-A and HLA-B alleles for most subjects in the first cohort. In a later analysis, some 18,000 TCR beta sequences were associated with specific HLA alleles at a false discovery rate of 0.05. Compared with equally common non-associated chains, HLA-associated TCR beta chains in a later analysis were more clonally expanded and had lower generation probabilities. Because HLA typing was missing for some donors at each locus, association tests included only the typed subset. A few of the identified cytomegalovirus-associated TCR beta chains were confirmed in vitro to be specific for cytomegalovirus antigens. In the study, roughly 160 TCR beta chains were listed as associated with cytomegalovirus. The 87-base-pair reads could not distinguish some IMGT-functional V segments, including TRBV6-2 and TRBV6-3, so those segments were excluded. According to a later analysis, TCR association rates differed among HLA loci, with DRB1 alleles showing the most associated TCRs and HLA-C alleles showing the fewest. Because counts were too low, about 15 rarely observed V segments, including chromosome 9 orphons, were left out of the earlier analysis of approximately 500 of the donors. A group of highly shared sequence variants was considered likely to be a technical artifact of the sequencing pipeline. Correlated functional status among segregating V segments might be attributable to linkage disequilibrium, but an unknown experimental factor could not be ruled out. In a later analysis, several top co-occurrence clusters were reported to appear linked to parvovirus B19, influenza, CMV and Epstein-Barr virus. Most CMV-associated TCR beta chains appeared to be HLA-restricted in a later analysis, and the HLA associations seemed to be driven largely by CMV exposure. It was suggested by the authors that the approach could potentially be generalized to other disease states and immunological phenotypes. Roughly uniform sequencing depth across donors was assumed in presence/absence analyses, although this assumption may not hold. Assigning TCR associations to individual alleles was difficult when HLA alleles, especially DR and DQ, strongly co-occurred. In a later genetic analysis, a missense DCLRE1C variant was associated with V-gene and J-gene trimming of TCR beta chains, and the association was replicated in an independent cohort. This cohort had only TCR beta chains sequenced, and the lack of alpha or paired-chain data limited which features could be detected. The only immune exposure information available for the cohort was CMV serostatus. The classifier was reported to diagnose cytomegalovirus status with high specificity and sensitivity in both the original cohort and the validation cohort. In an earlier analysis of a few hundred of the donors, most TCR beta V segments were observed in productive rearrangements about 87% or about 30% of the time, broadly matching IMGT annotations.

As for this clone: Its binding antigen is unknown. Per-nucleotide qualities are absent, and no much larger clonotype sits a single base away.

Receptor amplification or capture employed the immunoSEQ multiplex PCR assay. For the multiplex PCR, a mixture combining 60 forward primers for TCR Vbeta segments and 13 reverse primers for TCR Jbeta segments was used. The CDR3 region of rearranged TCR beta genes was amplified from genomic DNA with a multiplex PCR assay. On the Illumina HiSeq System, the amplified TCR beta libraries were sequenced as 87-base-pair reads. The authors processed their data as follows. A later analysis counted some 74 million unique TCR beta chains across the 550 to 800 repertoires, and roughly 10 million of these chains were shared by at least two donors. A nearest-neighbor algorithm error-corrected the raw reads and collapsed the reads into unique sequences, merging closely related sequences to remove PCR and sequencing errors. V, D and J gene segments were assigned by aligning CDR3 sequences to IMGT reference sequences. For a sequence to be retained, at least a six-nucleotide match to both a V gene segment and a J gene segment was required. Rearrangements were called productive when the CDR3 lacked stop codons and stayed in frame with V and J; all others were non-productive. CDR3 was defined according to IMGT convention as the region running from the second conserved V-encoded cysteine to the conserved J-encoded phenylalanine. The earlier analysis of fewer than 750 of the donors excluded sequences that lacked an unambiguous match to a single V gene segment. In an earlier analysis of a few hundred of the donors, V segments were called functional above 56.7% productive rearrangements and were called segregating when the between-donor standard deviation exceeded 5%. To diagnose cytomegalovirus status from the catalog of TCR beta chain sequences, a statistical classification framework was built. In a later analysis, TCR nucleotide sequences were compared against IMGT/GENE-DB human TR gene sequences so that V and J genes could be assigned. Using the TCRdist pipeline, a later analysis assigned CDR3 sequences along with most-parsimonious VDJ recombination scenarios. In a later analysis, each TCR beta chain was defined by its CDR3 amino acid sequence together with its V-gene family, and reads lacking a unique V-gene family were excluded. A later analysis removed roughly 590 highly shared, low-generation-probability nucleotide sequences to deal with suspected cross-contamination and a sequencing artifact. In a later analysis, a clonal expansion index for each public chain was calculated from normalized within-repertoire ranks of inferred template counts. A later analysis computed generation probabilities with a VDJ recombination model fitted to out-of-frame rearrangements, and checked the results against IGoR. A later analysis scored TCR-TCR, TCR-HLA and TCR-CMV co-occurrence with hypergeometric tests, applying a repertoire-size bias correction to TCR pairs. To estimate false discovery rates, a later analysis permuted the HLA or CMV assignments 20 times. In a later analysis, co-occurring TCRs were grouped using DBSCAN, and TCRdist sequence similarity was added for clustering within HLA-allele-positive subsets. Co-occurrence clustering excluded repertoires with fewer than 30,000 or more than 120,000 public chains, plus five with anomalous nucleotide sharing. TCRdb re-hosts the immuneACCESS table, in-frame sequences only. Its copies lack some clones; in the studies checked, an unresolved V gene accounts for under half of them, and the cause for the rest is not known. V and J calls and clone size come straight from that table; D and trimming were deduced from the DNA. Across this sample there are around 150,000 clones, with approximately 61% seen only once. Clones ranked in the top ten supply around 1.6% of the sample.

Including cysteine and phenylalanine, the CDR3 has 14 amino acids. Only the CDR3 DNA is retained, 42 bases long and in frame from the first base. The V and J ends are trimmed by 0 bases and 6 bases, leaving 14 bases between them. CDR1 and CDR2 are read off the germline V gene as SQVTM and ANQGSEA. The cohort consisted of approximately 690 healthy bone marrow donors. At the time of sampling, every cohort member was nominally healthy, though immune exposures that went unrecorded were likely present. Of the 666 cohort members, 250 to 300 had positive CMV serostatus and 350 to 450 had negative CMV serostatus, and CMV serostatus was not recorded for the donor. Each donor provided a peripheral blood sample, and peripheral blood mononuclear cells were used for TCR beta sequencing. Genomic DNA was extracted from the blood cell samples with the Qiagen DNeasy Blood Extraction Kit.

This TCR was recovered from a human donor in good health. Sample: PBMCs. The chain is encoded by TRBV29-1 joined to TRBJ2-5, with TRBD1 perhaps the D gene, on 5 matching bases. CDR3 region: CSVEDTGPFQTQYF. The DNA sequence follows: TGCAGCGTTGAAGATACAGGACCGTTTCAGACCCAGTACTTC.